Included here is one T cell receptor beta chain sequence, with context. Its specificity is unknown. The data were taken from a study of human T cells and chemical hapten exposure. As for the study in general: Women made up most patients, who had alopecia areata, totalis or universalis.

The CDR3 consists of 13 residues. V was clipped by 1 base and J by 7 bases, with 10 bases between them. Germline V lookup: CDR1 KGHSH, CDR2 LQKENI. Study-level results: Counts of TCRs above 1 in 1000 frequency stayed unchanged with DPC sensitization.

Indicated time point: patch test 2, 6 weeks after DPC sensitization. Treatment in this sample: therapeutic diphenylcyclopropenone sensitization with weekly scalp DPC. Individual cDNA molecules each carried unique molecular identifiers attached by the library. TCRdb reprocessed the RACE reads via MiXCR and lists one record per CDR3 protein. This table has approximately 84,000 distinct CDR3 sequences, 11% appearing once. This material consisted of whole blood, taken in connection with sensitization to the hapten diphenylcyclopropenone (DPC). This TCR was sampled from a man between 18 and 29 years old with alopecia areata. Some clones in this sample may be carry-over from other donors' samples. This chain links TRBV18 with TRBJ1-1; the D is unclear. CDR3 amino acids: CASSPLPLSEAFF. CDR3 DNA sequence: TGTGCCAGCTCACCACTTCCCCTCAGTGAAGCTTTCTTT.